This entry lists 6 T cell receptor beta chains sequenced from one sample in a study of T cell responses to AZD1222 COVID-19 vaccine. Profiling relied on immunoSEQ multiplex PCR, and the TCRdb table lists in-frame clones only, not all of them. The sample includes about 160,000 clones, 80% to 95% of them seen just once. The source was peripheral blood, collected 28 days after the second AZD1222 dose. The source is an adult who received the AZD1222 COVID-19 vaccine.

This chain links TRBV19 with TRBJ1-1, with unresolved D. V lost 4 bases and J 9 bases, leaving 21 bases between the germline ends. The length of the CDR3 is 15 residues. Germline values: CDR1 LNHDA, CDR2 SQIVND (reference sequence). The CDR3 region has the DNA TGTGCCAGTAGTAAGGACGCAGTGGGGTCTGGGAAAGCTTTCTTT. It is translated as CASSKDAVGSGKAFF.

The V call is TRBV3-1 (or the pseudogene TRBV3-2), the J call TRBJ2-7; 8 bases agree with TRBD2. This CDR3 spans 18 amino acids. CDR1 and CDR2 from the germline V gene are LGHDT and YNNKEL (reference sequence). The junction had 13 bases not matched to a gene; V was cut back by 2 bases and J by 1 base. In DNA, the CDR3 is TGTGCCAGCAGCCAATACGCCCTAGCGGGCACTCTATCCTACGAGCAGTACTTC. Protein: CASSQYALAGTLSYEQYF.

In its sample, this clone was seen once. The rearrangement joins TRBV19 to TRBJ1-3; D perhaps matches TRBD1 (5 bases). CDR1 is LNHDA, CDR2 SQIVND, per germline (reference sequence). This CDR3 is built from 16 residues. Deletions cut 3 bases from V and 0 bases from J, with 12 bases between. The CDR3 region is CASSIRQRTSGNTIYF. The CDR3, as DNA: TGTGCCAGTAGTATTCGACAGCGTACCTCTGGAAACACCATATATTTT.

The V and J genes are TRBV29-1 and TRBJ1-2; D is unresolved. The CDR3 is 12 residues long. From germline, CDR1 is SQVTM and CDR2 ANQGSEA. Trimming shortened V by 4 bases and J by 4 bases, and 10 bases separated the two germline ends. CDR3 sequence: CSVAPGAYGYTF. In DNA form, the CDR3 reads TGCAGCGTTGCCCCGGGTGCCTATGGCTACACCTTC.

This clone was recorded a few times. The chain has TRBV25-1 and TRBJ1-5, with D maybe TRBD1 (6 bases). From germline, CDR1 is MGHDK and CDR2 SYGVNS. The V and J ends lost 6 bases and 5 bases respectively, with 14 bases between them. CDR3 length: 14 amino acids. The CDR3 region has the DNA TGTGCCAGCAGCCGCGGGGGCAAAGATCAGCCCCAGCATTTT. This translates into CASSRGGKDQPQHF.

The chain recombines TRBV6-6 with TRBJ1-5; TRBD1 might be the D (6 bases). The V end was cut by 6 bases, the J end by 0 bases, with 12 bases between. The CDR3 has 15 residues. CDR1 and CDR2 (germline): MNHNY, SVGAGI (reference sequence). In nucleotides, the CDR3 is TGTGCCAGCAGACAACAGGGTAATAGCAATCAGCCCCAGCATTTT. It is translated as CASRQQGNSNQPQHF.